This is a list of T cell receptor beta chains from one sample in a study of vaccination effects on CD4 cells after COVID-19. No cognate antigen is known for these TCRs. TCRdb keeps only in-frame clones here, not all; method: immunoSEQ multiplex PCR. This repertoire shows about 60,000 clones, 81% found once; its top ten account for more than 2%. Sequencing used CD4+ T cells from PBMCs cultured with HCoV-229E spike peptides, obtained before COVID-19 vaccination. Receptors were obtained from a human donor who received a COVID-19 vaccine. Both conserved end residues are trimmed from each CDR3.

CDR3aa,len,v_gene
ASSLGPGTGGETQY,14,TRBV4-1
ASSKGGAQETQY,12,TRBV6-2/TRBV6-3
ASRAWGGKDEQF,12,TRBV6-5
ASSLNRGATDTQY,13,TRBV27
ASSEDRLNQPQH,12,TRBV25-1
ASSLYTSSGNTIY,13,TRBV5-6
ASSSATNEKLF,11,TRBV27
ASRQGADEKRI,11,TRBV6-5
ASSSLGQGATGELF,14,TRBV5-1
ASSQDRETQY,10,TRBV3-1/TRBV3-2
ASSPEHNQPQH,11,TRBV18
ASSLRDSDEKLF,12,TRBV11-2
ASSLSGGNTEAF,12,TRBV7-3
ASSPTGTGSTPLH,13,TRBV18
AISAPGQGPDTQY,13,TRBV10-3
ASSLPGANVLT,11,TRBV6-5
ASSFGGGFEAF,11,TRBV12-3/TRBV12-4
ASSLGRGTNEKLF,13,TRBV5-1
ASSPRSAPNYGYT,13,TRBV7-2
ATSEPPGLGNTGELF,15,TRBV24-1
ASSFSSYGYT,10,TRBV12-3/TRBV12-4
ASSPDRGGNEQF,12,TRBV27
ASHGTGSEAF,10,TRBV2
ASSLRLGQGNTGELF,15,TRBV5-1
ASSYGQTDYQETQY,14,TRBV4-1
ASSLFGGSAQY,11,TRBV5-1
ASSPVGPFGVYNEQF,15,TRBV11-3
ASRDRSSYNSPLH,13,TRBV6-4
ASSQRGQGAETQY,13,TRBV9
ASRRGGASYNEQF,13,TRBV2
ASSLMGNSEKLF,12,TRBV7-2
ATSVGTGYT,9,TRBV24-1
ASSPGGSLSNQPQH,14,TRBV2
ASSRFGGSYNEQF,13,TRBV5-8
ASRPGTVPLEKLF,13,TRBV28
ASEPKYQETQY,11,TRBV10-1
ATSDPTGLHNEQF,13,TRBV24-1